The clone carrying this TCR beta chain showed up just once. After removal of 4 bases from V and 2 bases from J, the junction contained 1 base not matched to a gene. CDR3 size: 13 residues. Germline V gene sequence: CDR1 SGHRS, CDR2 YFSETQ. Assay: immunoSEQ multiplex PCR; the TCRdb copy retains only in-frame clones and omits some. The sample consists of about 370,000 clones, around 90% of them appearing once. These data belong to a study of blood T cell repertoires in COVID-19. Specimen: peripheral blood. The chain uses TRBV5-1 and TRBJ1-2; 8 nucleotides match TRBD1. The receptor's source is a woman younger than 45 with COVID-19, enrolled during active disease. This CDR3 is CASSRDRNYGYTF. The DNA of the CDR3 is TGCGCCAGCAGCCGGGACAGGAACTATGGCTACACCTTC.